These 24 T cell receptor beta chains were sequenced from one sample in a study of blood T cell repertoires in COVID-19. The assay was immunoSEQ multiplex PCR, and TCRdb's table has in-frame clones only and misses some. Of a few hundred thousand clones in the sample, roughly 90% were seen once. Sequencing was done on a sample of peripheral blood. The receptor source for this set is a woman in her forties or fifties with active or convalescent COVID-19.

J is TRBJ2-3 and V is TRBV9, with D possibly being TRBD1 (6 bases). This CDR3 comprises 15 residues. Germline CDR1 is SGDLS and CDR2 is YYNGEE. V was trimmed by 3 bases and J by 3 bases, leaving 14 bases between them. The chain's CDR3 is CASSAPYGTTDTQYF. CDR3 coding DNA: TGTGCCAGCAGCGCCCCTTATGGGACAACAGATACGCAGTATTTT. The whole variable domain, remainder taken from reference TRBV9 and TRBJ2-3, is DSGVTQTPKHLITATGQRVTLRCSPRSGDLSVYWYQQSLDQGLQFLIQYYNGEERAKGNILERFSAQQFPDLHSELNLSSLELGDSALYFCASSAPYGTTDTQYFGPGTRLTVL.

V usage is TRBV19 and J usage is TRBJ2-2; unclear D gene. The CDR3 runs 12 residues. Trimming took off 8 bases at V and 3 bases at J, with 7 bases between the two ends. CDR1 LNHDA and CDR2 SQIVND come from the germline V gene (reference sequence). CDR3 in DNA: TGTGCCAGTCGGGTATACACCGGGGAGCTGTTTTTT. Translating it yields CASRVYTGELFF.

The chain employs TRBV4-3 and TRBJ1-4; D might be TRBD1 (6 bases). Per the germline V gene, CDR1 is LGHNA and CDR2 is YSLEER. V shed 2 bases and J shed 0 bases, with 13 bases lying between them. The CDR3 totals 17 residues. CDR3 amino acids: CASSQRGGIATNEKLFF. CDR3 sequence (DNA): TGCGCCAGCAGCCAAAGGGGGGGGATCGCAACTAATGAAAAACTGTTTTTT.

This chain uses TRBV9 with TRBJ1-1; D is unresolved. This CDR3 comprises 14 residues. V was shortened by 2 bases and J by 0 bases, with 8 bases between the two germline ends. Germline lookup yields CDR1 SGDLS and CDR2 YYNGEE. The CDR3 is CASSVGVMNTEAFF. CDR3 DNA sequence: TGTGCCAGCAGCGTCGGGGTAATGAACACTGAAGCTTTCTTT.

J is TRBJ2-7 and V is TRBV2; TRBD1 matches at 7 bases. V was pared by 5 bases and J by 5 bases, with 6 bases of the junction left unmatched. This CDR3 has 13 residues. Germline CDR1 reads SNHLY; CDR2 reads FYNNEI. This CDR3 reads CASSLRQGHEQYF. As DNA, the CDR3 is TGTGCCAGCAGTCTGAGACAGGGCCACGAGCAGTACTTC. The complete variable domain, with remaining parts taken from reference TRBV2 and TRBJ2-7, reads EPEVTQTPSHQVTQMGQEVILRCVPISNHLYFYWYRQILGQKVEFLVSFYNNEISEKSEIFDDQFSVERPDGSNFTLKIRSTKLEDSAMYFCASSLRQGHEQYFGPGTRLTVT.

This clone was found once. This chain connects TRBV6-6 to TRBJ2-4; TRBD2 agrees at 16 bases. This CDR3 contains 20 residues. Looked up from germline, CDR1 is MNHNY and CDR2 is SVGAGI (reference sequence). Unmatched junction bases numbered 10, after V lost 5 bases and J lost 0 bases. Here the CDR3 DNA reads TGTGCCAGCAGTCACGGGGGACTAGCGGGAGGGGTTCTAGCCAAAAACATTCAGTACTTC. Translating gives CASSHGGLAGGVLAKNIQYF.

This clone was seen a few times. This chain links TRBV7-2 with TRBJ2-7; a possible D gene is TRBD1 (6 bases). The CDR3 loop spans 14 amino acids. CDR1 SGHTA and CDR2 FQGNSA come from the germline V gene. Trimming pared 6 bases from V and 5 bases from J, leaving 17 bases between. The CDR3 sequence is CASSPSWGRNEQYF. Here the CDR3 DNA reads TGTGCCAGCAGTCCCTCGTGGGGGCGAAACGAGCAGTACTTC.

In DNA form, the CDR3 reads TGTGCCAGCAGTCCCCTTCGGAGCTTCCACCTTTATGGCTACACCTTC. This encodes CASSPLRSFHLYGYTF. The rearrangement joins TRBV27 to TRBJ1-2; the D is unclear. This CDR3 comprises 16 residues. V was pared by 5 bases and J by 5 bases, with 21 bases between. The germline gives CDR1 MNHEY, CDR2 SMNVEV (reference sequence).

The genes are TRBV2 and TRBJ2-2; tentative D call: TRBD2 (5 bases). The germline V gene encodes CDR1 SNHLY and CDR2 FYNNEI. Trimming pared 8 bases from V and 6 bases from J, leaving 19 bases between. The CDR3 is 15 amino acids. The CDR3 region is CASSSQRTAAGELFF. The CDR3, as DNA: TGTGCCAGCTCGTCCCAGAGAACAGCGGCCGGGGAGCTGTTTTTT.

This clone appeared a few times. This chain uses TRBV12-5 with TRBJ1-6; D remains unclear. The CDR3 length is 13 residues. Trimming left V 5 bases short and J 7 bases short, with 9 bases between. CDR1 is LGHNT and CDR2 is FRNRAP in the germline V gene. As DNA, the CDR3 is TGTGCTAGTGGTGAATACAGCAATTCACCCCTCCACTTT. Its protein is CASGEYSNSPLHF. Full variable domain (missing parts from reference TRBV12-5 and TRBJ1-6): DARVTQTPRHKVTEMGQEVTMRCQPILGHNTVFWYRQTMMQGLELLAYFRNRAPLDDSGMPKDRFSAEMPDATLATLKIQPSEPRDSAVYFCASGEYSNSPLHFGNGTRLTVT.

The CDR3: CASSLIGTAKPEQFF. In nucleotides, the CDR3 is TGTGCCAGCAGCTTAATAGGGACTGCTAAGCCGGAGCAGTTCTTC. The chain uses TRBV7-2 and TRBJ2-1; D may be TRBD2 (6 bases). The ends were cut back, 2 bases at V and 10 bases at J, with 18 bases in the middle. The CDR3 spans 15 residues. CDR1 SGHTA and CDR2 FQGNSA come from the germline V gene. The full variable domain, in which reference TRBV7-2 and TRBJ2-1 provide the parts outside the CDR3, is GAGVSQSPSNKVTEKGKDVELRCDPISGHTALYWYRQSLGQGLEFLIYFQGNSAPDKSGLPSDRFSAERTGGSVSTLTIQRTQQEDSAVYLCASSLIGTAKPEQFFGPGTRLTVL.

The chain is built from TRBV30 and TRBJ2-7; TRBD1 agrees at 7 bases. J lost 2 bases, V lost 1 base, and 11 bases had no gene match. CDR1 is GTSNPN, CDR2 SVGIG, per germline (reference sequence). CDR3 length equals 16 residues. As DNA, the CDR3 is TGTGCCTGGAGTGGGGGCCGACAGGGTAACACCTACGAGCAGTACTTC. Protein sequence: CAWSGGRQGNTYEQYF.

This clone was seen just once. V usage is TRBV5-1 and J usage is TRBJ2-2, with 11 bases lining up with TRBD2. This CDR3 comprises 18 residues. CDR1 is SGHRS and CDR2 is YFSETQ in the germline V gene. V shed 4 bases and J 4 bases; nucleotides not matched to a gene: 12. The CDR3 here is CASSPGSVAGGGTGELFF. The CDR3 DNA is TGCGCCAGCAGCCCCGGATCGGTAGCGGGAGGGGGCACCGGGGAGCTGTTTTTT. The variable domain in full, completed from reference TRBV5-1 and TRBJ2-2, reads KAGVTQTPRYLIKTRGQQVTLSCSPISGHRSVSWYQQTPGQGLQFLFEYFSETQRNKGNFPGRFSGRQFSNSRSEMNVSTLELGDSALYLCASSPGSVAGGGTGELFFGEGSRLTVL.

The J gene is TRBJ2-7, the V gene TRBV12-3 or TRBV12-4, with a possible D match to TRBD1 (6 bases). CDR3 size: 13 residues. Trimming removed 6 bases at V and 1 base at J, with 10 bases between. CDR3 coding DNA: TGTGCCAGCAGCCGGACAGTATCCTACGAGCAGTACTTC. Protein: CASSRTVSYEQYF.

The CDR3 DNA reads TGTGCCAGCGACCCAGGGGATAGCGGGAGGGCCAAATACAATGAGCAGTTCTTC. It encodes CASDPGDSGRAKYNEQFF. V gene TRBV10-3 combines with J gene TRBJ2-1, with 11 bases fitting TRBD2. The CDR3 has 18 amino acids. Germline CDR1 ENHRY, CDR2 SYGVKD. The trim removed 10 bases at V and 4 bases at J, leaving 18 bases unmatched.

This chain connects TRBV29-1 to TRBJ1-1; D ambiguous. The ends were cut back, 4 bases at V and 6 bases at J, with 15 bases in the middle. Looked up from germline, CDR1 is SQVTM and CDR2 is ANQGSEA. CDR3 length equals 13 residues. DNA for the CDR3: TGCAGCGTTGTAAGCGAACTTCGGGCTGAAGCTTTCTTT. This translates into CSVVSELRAEAFF. The full variable domain, rest sourced from reference TRBV29-1 and TRBJ1-1, is SAVISQKPSRDICQRGTSLTIQCQVDSQVTMMFWYRQQPGQSLTLIATANQGSEATYESGFVIDKFPISRPNLTFSTLTVSNMSPEDSSIYLCSVVSELRAEAFFGQGTRLTVV.

The chain combines TRBV10-3 with TRBJ2-3, with TRBD2 identical over 11 bases. J was trimmed by 5 bases and V by 3 bases; bases with no gene match: 10. Germline values: CDR1 ENHRY, CDR2 SYGVKD. The CDR3 covers 17 residues. The CDR3: CAISDLILAGVGDTQYF. The CDR3 region has the DNA TGTGCCATCAGTGACTTAATACTAGCGGGAGTGGGAGATACGCAGTATTTT.

The chain employs TRBV11-1 and TRBJ1-2, with 9 bases matching TRBD1. V was pared by 5 bases and J by 4 bases, with 11 bases of the junction left unmatched. There are 16 residues in the CDR3. CDR1 and CDR2 from the germline V gene are SGHAT and FQDESV (reference sequence). CDR3 residues: CASSPSTGGSSYGYTF. CDR3 coding DNA: TGTGCCAGCAGCCCTAGTACAGGGGGCTCGAGCTATGGCTACACCTTC.

This rearrangement joins TRBV18 to TRBJ1-5, with 7 bases matching TRBD1. Germline CDR1 is KGHSH and CDR2 is LQKENI. Trimming at V came to 3 bases and at J to 3 bases, leaving 8 bases not matched to a gene. The CDR3 is 16 amino acids. DNA for the CDR3: TGTGCCAGCTCACCCGCCCCCAGGGGGTTCAATCAGCCCCAGCATTTT. Its protein is CASSPAPRGFNQPQHF.

V usage is TRBV2 and J usage is TRBJ1-5, with a weak D call TRBD1 (5 bases). Germline assignment: CDR1 SNHLY and CDR2 FYNNEI. Trimming stripped 1 base from V and 5 bases from J, with 15 bases between. The CDR3 is 16 residues long. The chain's CDR3 is CASSEGRGQEYQPQHF. DNA of the CDR3: TGTGCCAGCAGTGAAGGGCGGGGCCAGGAATATCAGCCCCAGCATTTT.

The chain joins TRBV11-2 to TRBJ1-4; D is ambiguous. CDR1 and CDR2 from the germline V gene are SGHAT and FQNNGV. V lost 1 base and J lost 12, with 12 bases in between. The CDR3 has 13 residues. The CDR3 sequence: CASSLGQVGELFF. As DNA, the CDR3 is TGTGCCAGCAGCTTAGGACAAGTCGGGGAACTGTTTTTT. The whole variable domain, filled in from reference TRBV11-2 and TRBJ1-4, reads EAGVAQSPRYKIIEKRQSVAFWCNPISGHATLYWYQQILGQGPKLLIQFQNNGVVDDSQLPKDRFSAERLKGVDSTLKIQPAKLEDSAVYLCASSLGQVGELFFGSGTQLSVL.

This rearrangement joins TRBV6-4 to TRBJ2-7, with D tentatively TRBD1 (6 bases). The germline gives CDR1 MRHNA, CDR2 SNTAGT. The CDR3 contains 14 residues. The V end lost 11 bases, the J end lost 1 base, and 18 bases lay between the germline ends. The CDR3 DNA sequence: TGTGCCGGACGGGGACAAGGGGCATCCTACGAGCAGTACTTC. Translation gives CAGRGQGASYEQYF.

This clone was observed a handful of times. V is TRBV3-1 (or the pseudogene TRBV3-2) and J is TRBJ2-7; possible D gene TRBD1, 5 bases. Germline lookup yields CDR1 LGHDT and CDR2 YNNKEL (reference sequence). The V end was cut by 4 bases, the J end by 2 bases, with 18 bases between. CDR3 length equals 16 residues. The CDR3 spells CASSPQATVGPYEQYF. CDR3 nucleotides: TGTGCCAGCAGCCCACAGGCGACGGTGGGGCCCTACGAGCAGTACTTC.

The chain combines TRBV4-1 with TRBJ1-4; D possibly corresponds to TRBD1 (5 bases). V was shortened by 2 bases and J by 7 bases, with 14 bases between the two germline ends. Germline V gives CDR1 MGHRA, CDR2 YSYEKL. This CDR3 has 15 residues. CDR3 nucleotides: TGCGCCAGCAGCCAAATAGGGGTCTGGGGTGAAAAACTGTTTTTT. This gives the protein CASSQIGVWGEKLFF.